The present T cell receptor beta chain was sequenced within a study of blood T cell repertoires in COVID-19. Study information: Samples of COVID-19 (acute and convalescent) were obtained from the United States, Italy and Spain. Sources were T cells, B-cell-depleted T cells, or PBMCs; the material itself was cDNA or gDNA.

This clone was seen a few times. The authors' processing: Reference gene primers were amplified, and this amplification served to estimate nucleated cell counts. The data were produced by immunoSEQ multiplex PCR, yet TCRdb's version contains in-frame clones alone and is incomplete. Clone size and V and J calls were adopted from that table, with D and trimming inferred from the DNA. Altogether some 86,000 clones are present, 75% to 90% being singletons, with the ten largest covering 25% to 40%. CDR3 length: 13 residues. The J segment lost 10 bases and the V segment lost 6 bases, leaving 11 bases of the junction unmatched. CDR1 is SGHTA, CDR2 FQGNSA, per germline.

This TCR derives from a woman older than 75 with active or convalescent COVID-19. Sequences were obtained from peripheral blood. The J gene is TRBJ1-1, the V gene TRBV7-2, with 7 bases that match TRBD1. DNA for the CDR3: TGTGCCAGCAGATCCGGAGGGGGCCGGGGAGCTTTCTTT. Translating it yields CASRSGGGRGAFF.